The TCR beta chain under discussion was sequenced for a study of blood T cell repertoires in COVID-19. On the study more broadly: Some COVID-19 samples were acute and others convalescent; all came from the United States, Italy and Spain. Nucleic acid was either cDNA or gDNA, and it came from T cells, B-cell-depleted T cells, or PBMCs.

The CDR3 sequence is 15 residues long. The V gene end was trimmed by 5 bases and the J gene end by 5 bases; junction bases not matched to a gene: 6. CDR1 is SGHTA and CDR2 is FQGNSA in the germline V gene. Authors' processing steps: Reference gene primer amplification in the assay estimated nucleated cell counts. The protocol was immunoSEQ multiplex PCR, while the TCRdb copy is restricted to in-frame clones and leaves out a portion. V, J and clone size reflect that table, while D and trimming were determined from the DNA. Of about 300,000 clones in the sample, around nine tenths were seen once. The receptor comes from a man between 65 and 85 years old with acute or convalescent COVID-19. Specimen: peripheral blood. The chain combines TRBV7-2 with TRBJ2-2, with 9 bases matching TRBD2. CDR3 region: CASSVSGSSTGELFF. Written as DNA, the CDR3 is TGTGCCAGCAGCGTTAGCGGGAGCAGTACCGGGGAGCTGTTTTTT.